This is a list of T cell receptor beta chains from one sample in a study of immune characterization of retroperitoneal liposarcoma. TCRdb re-derived calls from the PCR reads in MiXCR, one entry per CDR3 protein. The sample lists around 2,700 distinct CDR3 sequences; 35% to 40% were seen once. Material: tumor tissue. These receptors were obtained from a male donor with retroperitoneal liposarcoma. The CDR3 runs from the conserved cysteine through the conserved F or W. The order of the fields is clone size, D gene, V gene, J gene, CDR3 protein, CDR3 DNA. D genes are given only for firm matches. Expanded clones get a size class; other rows say once, few or many, or leave the size out.

>large|TRBD1|TRBV6-1|TRBJ1-6
CASSPRDRGGSPLHF
TGTGCCAGCAGTCCCCGGGACAGGGGTGGTTCACCCCTCCACTTT
>large|-|TRBV10-2|TRBJ2-1
CASSELGGPGGDEQFF
TGCGCCAGCAGTGAATTGGGGGGCCCTGGGGGGGATGAGCAGTTCTTC
>-|TRBD1|TRBV7-9|TRBJ1-1
CASSFNRGDTEAFF
TGTGCCAGCAGCTTTAACAGGGGGGACACTGAAGCTTTCTTT
>-|TRBD2|TRBV7-6|TRBJ2-1
CASSLDASGRANEQFF
TGTGCTAGCAGCTTAGATGCTAGCGGGAGGGCGAATGAGCAGTTCTTC
>few|TRBD1|TRBV7-2|TRBJ2-7
CASSRGQGGLSYEQYF
TGTGCCAGCAGCCGGGGACAGGGGGGACTCTCCTACGAGCAGTACTTC
>-|-|TRBV7-2|TRBJ2-3
CASSPHPTDTQYF
TGTGCCAGCAGCCCCCACCCGACAGATACGCAGTATTTT
>large|-|TRBV7-6|TRBJ2-7
CASSLRQGGYEQYF
TGTGCCAGCAGCTTACGCCAGGGGGGATACGAGCAGTACTTC
>-|-|TRBV11-3|TRBJ2-2
CASSSQTGSNTGELFF
TGTGCCAGCAGCTCTCAGACAGGATCGAACACCGGGGAGCTGTTTTTT
>-|TRBD1|TRBV6-5|TRBJ2-2
CASSPKIGATGAAGELFF
TGTGCCAGCAGTCCCAAAATAGGGGCTACAGGGGCAGCCGGGGAGCTGTTTTTT
>-|-|TRBV18|TRBJ2-7
CASSLGQDGEQYF
TGTGCCAGCTCACTCGGTCAGGACGGCGAGCAGTACTTC
>few|-|TRBV27|TRBJ2-5
CASSLGTGGATQYF
TGTGCCAGCAGTTTGGGAACAGGGGGGGCGACCCAGTACTTC
>-|TRBD2|TRBV6-1|TRBJ2-7
CASVQASGAYEQYF
TGTGCCAGCGTCCAAGCTAGCGGGGCCTACGAGCAGTACTTC
>-|TRBD1|TRBV28|TRBJ2-5
CASSFEVQGAQETQYF
TGTGCCAGCAGTTTTGAAGTTCAGGGGGCCCAAGAGACCCAGTACTTC
>once|-|TRBV6-5|TRBJ2-1
CASTRGSSGGYNEQFF
TGTGCCAGCACAAGGGGGTCTAGCGGAGGGTACAATGAGCAGTTCTTC
>-|-|TRBV6-6|TRBJ2-1
CANRQYPQETQFF
TGTGCCAACCGACAGTACCCACAAGAGACCCAGTTCTTC
>-|TRBD2|TRBV7-6|TRBJ2-5
CASSLTRGKIETYNEQYF
TGTGCCAGCAGCTTGACGCGGGGGAAGATAGAGACCTACAATGAGCAGTACTTC
>medium-sized|-|TRBV11-1|TRBJ2-6
CASSLKVPGANVLTF
TGTGCCAGCAGCTTAAAGGTTCCTGGGGCCAACGTCCTGACTTTC
>large|TRBD2|TRBV6-1|TRBJ2-7
CASEREGYEQYF
TGTGCCAGCGAGCGGGAGGGGTACGAGCAGTACTTC
>-|-|TRBV11-2|TRBJ2-5
CASSLDPPFLDSYNEQYF
TGTGCCAGCAGCTTAGATCCGCCCTTCCTAGACTCCTACAATGAGCAGTACTTC
>few|-|TRBV6-1|TRBJ2-5
CASTPWGDYSSGVETQYF
TGTGCCAGCACCCCCTGGGGTGACTACTCATCAGGGGTCGAGACCCAGTACTTC
>-|-|TRBV11-3|TRBJ2-1
CASSFGGTTINNEQFF
TGTGCCAGCAGCTTTGGTGGGACGACAATTAACAATGAGCAGTTCTTC
>medium-sized|TRBD2|TRBV4-1|TRBJ2-2
CASSQVLSSGRPYTGELFF
TGCGCCAGCAGCCAAGTGCTGAGTAGCGGGAGACCCTACACCGGGGAGCTGTTTTTT
>-|TRBD2|TRBV12-3/TRBV12-4|TRBJ2-3
CASSGPGTSFPDTQYF
TGTGCCAGCAGTGGACCCGGGACTAGCTTTCCAGATACGCAGTATTTT
>medium-sized|-|TRBV6-1|TRBJ2-7
CASRRGGYEQYF
TGTGCCAGCAGGAGGGGGGGATACGAGCAGTACTTC
>medium-sized|TRBD1|TRBV12-3/TRBV12-4|TRBJ1-1
CASSSKTGGLGTEAFF
TGTGCCAGCAGTTCCAAGACAGGGGGCCTTGGCACTGAAGCTTTCTTT
>few|TRBD2|TRBV10-2|TRBJ2-7
CASSESSGLIGSEQYF
TGCGCCAGCAGTGAAAGTAGCGGGCTTATAGGCTCCGAGCAGTACTTC
>-|-|TRBV10-3|TRBJ2-2
CAISNSGGNTGELFF
TGTGCCATCAGCAATTCCGGCGGGAACACCGGGGAGCTGTTTTTT
>few|-|TRBV6-1|TRBJ1-1
CASSAQGNTEAFF
TGTGCCAGCAGCGCCCAGGGGAACACTGAAGCTTTCTTT
>-|-|TRBV6-5|TRBJ2-7
CASVGGGGSYNEQYF
TGTGCCTCCGTGGGGGGGGGGGGCTCCTACAATGAGCAGTACTTC
>-|TRBD2|TRBV27|TRBJ2-1
CASRKSSGRGFGEQFF
TGTGCCAGCAGAAAATCTAGCGGGAGAGGCTTTGGTGAGCAGTTCTTC
>-|-|TRBV6-1|TRBJ2-1
CASRTPRGGGYNEQFF
TGTGCCAGCAGGACCCCCCGGGGAGGGGGATACAATGAGCAGTTCTTC
>-|-|TRBV6-1|TRBJ2-1
CASSEDAVGQYYNEQFF
TGTGCCAGCAGTGAAGATGCGGTCGGACAATACTACAATGAGCAGTTCTTC
>-|-|TRBV6-6|TRBJ2-5
CASSYSRRNVQETQYF
TGTGCCAGCAGTTACTCTCGGAGGAACGTACAAGAGACCCAGTACTTC
>-|-|TRBV28|TRBJ1-5
CASSLTWYQPQHF
TGTGCCAGCAGTTTAACCTGGTATCAGCCCCAGCATTTT
>once|-|TRBV6-1|TRBJ2-7
CASSENRAYEQYF
TGTGCCAGCAGTGAAAACAGAGCCTACGAGCAGTACTTC
>-|-|TRBV7-2|TRBJ2-7
CASSLGGRGAIDEQYF
TGTGCCAGCAGCTTAGGTGGTCGGGGGGCTATTGACGAGCAGTACTTC
>-|TRBD1|TRBV6-1|TRBJ2-1
CASSEEGHRQGMDEQFF
TGTGCCAGCAGTGAAGAAGGCCATAGACAGGGGATGGACGAGCAGTTCTTC
>medium-sized|-|TRBV12-3/TRBV12-4|TRBJ1-1
CASSANTEAFF
TGTGCCAGCAGTGCCAACACTGAAGCTTTCTTT
>large|TRBD2|TRBV6-1|TRBJ2-1
CASSSPGTSSYNEQFF
TGTGCCAGCAGTTCTCCCGGGACTAGCTCCTACAATGAGCAGTTCTTC
>-|-|TRBV28|TRBJ2-1
CASSSALGSENNEQFF
TGTGCCAGCAGTTCCGCCCTAGGGAGTGAGAACAATGAGCAGTTCTTC
>few|-|TRBV6-2/TRBV6-3|TRBJ2-7
CASRLGTSLSYEQYF
TGTGCCAGCAGATTAGGGACATCCCTCTCCTACGAGCAGTACTTC
>-|TRBD1|TRBV6-1|TRBJ1-5
CASSPGTGGANNQPQHF
TGTGCCAGCAGTCCCGGGACAGGGGGTGCCAACAATCAGCCCCAGCATTTT
>-|-|TRBV27|TRBJ2-1
CASSFTFRNEQFF
TGTGCCAGCAGTTTCACTTTCCGGAATGAGCAGTTCTTC
>-|TRBD2|TRBV12-3/TRBV12-4|TRBJ2-4
CASSFGSGSTQYF
TGTGCCAGCAGTTTCGGGAGCGGGAGCACTCAGTACTTC
>-|-|TRBV12-3/TRBV12-4|TRBJ2-7
CASSFRVRSSYEQYF
TGTGCCAGCAGTTTTCGGGTGAGAAGTTCCTACGAGCAGTACTTC
>few|-|TRBV6-1|TRBJ2-3
CASSEGDRSTDTQYF
TGTGCCAGCAGTGAAGGTGACAGGAGCACAGATACGCAGTATTTT
>-|TRBD1|TRBV6-6|TRBJ2-1
CASSYKGAVEQFF
TGTGCCAGCAGTTACAAGGGGGCGGTTGAGCAGTTCTTC
>few|-|TRBV5-1|TRBJ2-2
CASSLEVRSGELFF
TGCGCCAGCAGCTTGGAAGTTCGGTCCGGGGAGCTGTTTTTT
>-|-|TRBV6-1|TRBJ2-2
CASSPFTGELFF
TGTGCCAGCAGCCCCTTCACCGGGGAGCTGTTTTTT
>-|-|TRBV7-8|TRBJ2-7
CASSSPTDFEQYF
TGTGCCAGCAGCTCGCCCACTGACTTCGAGCAGTACTTC
>medium-sized|TRBD2|TRBV6-1|TRBJ2-1
CASRLAVWSEQFF
TGTGCCAGCAGGCTAGCGGTGTGGAGTGAGCAGTTCTTC
>-|-|TRBV6-1|TRBJ2-7
CASSEGQLNEQYF
TGTGCCAGCAGTGAAGGACAGTTAAATGAGCAGTACTTC
>-|-|TRBV6-9|TRBJ2-7
CASSSGPGPYYEQYF
TGTGCCAGCAGTTCTGGCCCGGGACCTTACTACGAGCAGTACTTC
>-|TRBD1|TRBV10-3|TRBJ2-4
CAISERTGGSGNIQYF
TGTGCCATCAGTGAGAGGACAGGGGGCTCGGGAAACATTCAGTACTTC
>large|-|TRBV6-1|TRBJ2-2
CASKGAPNTGELFF
TGTGCCAGCAAAGGGGCCCCGAACACCGGGGAGCTGTTTTTT